The entry below describes one T cell receptor beta chain. Here immunoSEQ multiplex PCR was the method, and the copy in TCRdb shows in-frame clones only, minus some. Here the sample spans approximately 150,000 clones, about 83% being singletons. The source of the sample is a study of blood T cell repertoires in COVID-19. The germline V gene has CDR1 LGHDT and CDR2 YNNKEL (reference sequence). The CDR3 length is 14 residues. V was clipped by 6 bases and J by 3 bases, with 13 bases between them. The TCR was taken from a man in his fifties with acute or convalescent COVID-19. The sample comprised peripheral blood. The V and J genes are TRBV3-1 (or the pseudogene TRBV3-2) and TRBJ2-3; D is unresolved. The CDR3 loop is CASRSSARTDTQYF. The CDR3 DNA reads TGTGCCAGCAGGAGCTCGGCGAGGACAGATACGCAGTATTTT.